These T cell receptor beta chains were read from a single sample in a study of T-cell memory formation after mild COVID-19. Using its own MiXCR run on the 5' RACE reads, TCRdb lists one record per CDR3 protein. The sample has roughly 150,000 distinct CDR3 sequences; under 30% are singletons. The sample consisted of PBMCs or a T cell subset sorted from them (not recorded which). These receptors were collected from an adult woman who had mild COVID-19 (a few samples of this study predate the infection). Cell type and time point are not known. Each CDR3 is given with its conserved first and last residue. A D gene is named only where the DNA matches it firmly. Expanded clones are given a class, and other clones once, few, many or no size at all.

TRBV7-8,-,-,TRBJ2-1,CASSLDGWTEQFF,TGTGCCAGCAGCTTAGATGGTTGGACCGAGCAGTTCTTC
TRBV27,-,-,TRBJ2-5,CASRRTPGQRLETQYF,TGTGCCAGCAGAAGGACCCCAGGGCAACGGTTAGAGACCCAGTACTTC
TRBV5-8,-,-,TRBJ2-1,CASRLPPGARDNEQFF,TGTGCCAGCAGGCTTCCCCCGGGAGCGCGGGACAATGAGCAGTTCTTC
TRBV2,-,-,TRBJ1-2,CASNPGPNYGYTF,TGTGCCAGCAACCCCGGGCCTAACTATGGCTACACCTTC
TRBV24-1,few,TRBD1,TRBJ2-7,CATSDPGGEQYF,TGTGCCACCAGTGACCCAGGGGGCGAGCAGTACTTC
TRBV7-8,-,TRBD2,TRBJ2-1,CASSTEAGGTNEQFF,TGTGCCAGCAGCACAGAAGCGGGGGGGACAAATGAGCAGTTCTTC
TRBV7-9,-,TRBD1,TRBJ1-4,CASEPGQKVGKLFF,TGTGCCAGCGAACCGGGACAGAAAGTCGGAAAACTGTTTTTT
TRBV19,few,-,TRBJ1-1,CASSTYRENTEAFF,TGTGCCAGTAGTACCTACAGGGAGAACACTGAAGCTTTCTTT
TRBV9,-,TRBD2,TRBJ2-1,CASSVGTSGQTRNEQFF,TGTGCCAGCAGCGTCGGGACTAGCGGACAAACACGCAATGAGCAGTTCTTC
TRBV4-1,few,-,TRBJ2-7,CASSSDSVSSYEQYF,TGCGCCAGCAGCAGCGACAGCGTTAGCTCCTACGAGCAGTACTTC
TRBV9,few,-,TRBJ2-7,CASSVGENYEQYF,TGTGCCAGCAGCGTCGGGGAGAACTACGAGCAGTACTTC
TRBV7-9,few,TRBD2,TRBJ2-1,CATRPASGSPSSYNEQFF,TGTGCCACCCGCCCCGCTAGCGGGAGTCCGAGCTCCTACAATGAGCAGTTCTTC
TRBV19,few,-,TRBJ2-1,CASTLDAYNEQFF,TGTGCCAGTACGCTGGACGCCTACAATGAGCAGTTCTTC
TRBV7-9,few,TRBD2,TRBJ2-1,CASSPTSGSAHTFYNEQFF,TGTGCCAGCAGCCCTACTAGCGGGAGTGCCCACACCTTCTACAATGAGCAGTTCTTC
TRBV3-1,few,TRBD2,TRBJ2-1,CASSQVVLAGATEQFF,TGTGCCAGCAGCCAAGTTGTACTAGCGGGAGCCACTGAGCAGTTCTTC
TRBV27,-,-,TRBJ1-1,CASSLAGSGTEAFF,TGTGCCAGCAGTTTAGCGGGGAGCGGGACTGAAGCTTTCTTT
TRBV27,-,-,TRBJ1-5,CASSYAGSQPQHF,TGTGCCAGCAGTTATGCGGGGAGTCAGCCCCAGCATTTT
TRBV3-1,-,-,TRBJ2-7,CASSQYISYEQYF,TGTGCCAGCAGCCAGTACATCTCCTACGAGCAGTACTTC
TRBV7-9,many,-,TRBJ2-1,CASSLVGNEQFF,TGTGCCAGCAGCTTAGTCGGGAATGAGCAGTTCTTC
TRBV4-1,few,TRBD2,TRBJ2-1,CASSRTSAALDEQFF,TGCGCCAGCAGCCGGACTAGCGCGGCGTTGGATGAGCAGTTCTTC
TRBV24-1,many,TRBD1,TRBJ2-1,CATSLDRAHNEQFF,TGTGCCACCAGCCTGGACAGGGCTCACAATGAGCAGTTCTTC
TRBV3-1,few,TRBD2,TRBJ2-5,CASSLGTSRYQETQYF,TGTGCCAGCAGCCTCGGGACTAGCCGGTACCAAGAGACCCAGTACTTC
TRBV4-1,-,-,TRBJ1-4,CASSQGITNEKLFF,TGCGCCAGCAGCCAAGGGATAACTAATGAAAAACTGTTTTTT
TRBV29-1,-,-,TRBJ2-1,CSVEFLGRDNEQFF,TGCAGCGTTGAATTTTTGGGGCGGGACAATGAGCAGTTCTTC
TRBV30,-,TRBD2,TRBJ2-2,CAWRWGLAGSTGELFF,TGTGCCTGGAGATGGGGACTAGCGGGGTCCACCGGGGAGCTGTTTTTT
TRBV4-1,few,TRBD2,TRBJ2-7,CASSHPGTTYEQYF,TGCGCCAGCAGCCACCCCGGGACTACCTACGAGCAGTACTTC
TRBV3-1,few,TRBD2,TRBJ2-3,CASSHSDGRPDTQYF,TGTGCCAGCAGCCATAGTGACGGGAGGCCAGATACGCAGTATTTT
TRBV10-3,-,-,TRBJ2-7,CAIGEQETYEQYF,TGTGCCATCGGGGAACAGGAAACCTACGAGCAGTACTTC
TRBV6-1,large,-,TRBJ2-7,CASSEAPPPLGYEQYF,TGTGCCAGCAGTGAAGCTCCCCCGCCTCTCGGTTACGAGCAGTACTTC
TRBV2,few,TRBD1,TRBJ2-4,CASSEPTGFAKNIQYF,TGTGCCAGCAGTGAACCGACAGGGTTCGCCAAAAACATTCAGTACTTC
TRBV4-3,few,-,TRBJ2-5,CASSQDWTATVGETQYF,TGCGCCAGCAGCCAAGATTGGACGGCGACCGTCGGGGAGACCCAGTACTTC
TRBV7-9,-,-,TRBJ2-5,CASSLIRHKQETQYF,TGTGCCAGCAGCTTAATCCGACACAAGCAAGAGACCCAGTACTTC
TRBV19,-,TRBD1,TRBJ2-7,CASSRRQGVYEQYF,TGTGCCAGTAGTCGGAGACAGGGGGTTTACGAGCAGTACTTC
TRBV4-3,-,-,TRBJ2-7,CASSQSPPTQGSYEQYF,TGCGCCAGCAGCCAAAGTCCCCCCACTCAGGGGTCCTACGAGCAGTACTTC
TRBV9,-,TRBD2,TRBJ2-7,CASSASGTSGYEQYF,TGTGCCAGCAGCGCGTCCGGGACTAGCGGGTACGAGCAGTACTTC
TRBV15,-,TRBD1,TRBJ2-3,CATSSRGTADTQYF,TGTGCCACCAGCAGCAGAGGGACAGCCGATACGCAGTATTTT
TRBV7-9,-,-,TRBJ2-2,CASTWGGAGELFF,TGTGCCAGCACCTGGGGGGGCGCCGGGGAGCTGTTTTTT
TRBV12-3/TRBV12-4,-,-,TRBJ1-1,CASSPPGRGGNEAFF,TGTGCCAGCAGCCCCCCCGGCAGGGGCGGTAATGAAGCTTTCTTT
TRBV30,-,-,TRBJ1-2,CAWSVRGYPLYGYTF,TGTGCCTGGAGTGTACGAGGGTATCCCCTGTATGGCTACACCTTC
TRBV7-9,few,TRBD1,TRBJ2-3,CASSPRMGQGNVHTQYF,TGTGCCAGCAGCCCCAGAATGGGACAGGGTAATGTTCATACGCAGTATTTT
TRBV7-9,few,TRBD1,TRBJ2-7,CASSSGQGTYEQYF,TGTGCCAGCAGCTCCGGACAGGGTACCTACGAGCAGTACTTC
TRBV4-3,-,-,TRBJ2-3,CASSPEHRISTDTQYF,TGCGCCAGCAGCCCCGAACATCGCATTAGCACAGATACGCAGTATTTT
TRBV6-5,-,-,TRBJ2-3,CASRENTDTQYF,TGTGCCAGCAGGGAGAACACAGATACGCAGTATTTT
TRBV5-5,-,-,TRBJ2-7,CASSWEGANYEQYF,TGTGCCAGCAGCTGGGAAGGGGCAAACTACGAGCAGTACTTC
TRBV6-2/TRBV6-3,few,-,TRBJ2-4,CASSYWETKNIQYF,TGTGCCAGCAGTTATTGGGAAACCAAAAACATTCAGTACTTC
TRBV9,-,TRBD2,TRBJ2-1,CASSVDSGGGQFF,TGTGCCAGCAGCGTAGATAGCGGGGGTGGCCAGTTCTTC
TRBV12-3/TRBV12-4,-,TRBD2,TRBJ2-1,CASSLALAGAYNEQFF,TGTGCCAGCAGTTTAGCGCTAGCGGGAGCCTACAATGAGCAGTTCTTC
TRBV7-9,-,-,TRBJ2-7,CASSLGVFDEQYF,TGTGCCAGCAGCTTAGGGGTTTTCGACGAGCAGTACTTC